These T cell receptor beta chains were read from a single sample in a study of vaccination effects on CD4 cells after COVID-19. Antigens of these TCRs are unknown. This table comes from immunoSEQ multiplex PCR, and its TCRdb copy is limited to in-frame clones, with some not included. The profile shows tens of thousands of clones, 65% to 75% of them singletons. Specimen: CD4+ T cells from PBMCs cultured with HCoV-OC43 spike peptides, collected after COVID-19 vaccination. All receptors derive from a human donor who received a COVID-19 vaccine. Each CDR3 is given with its conserved first and last residue. The D gene is left open where the match is weak. The listing skips clone size in some rows; elsewhere it reads once, few, many or a size class.

TRBJ2-1 TRBV6-1 . TRBD2 CASTLTSGGAYEQFF TGTGCCAGCACCCTGACTAGCGGGGGGGCTTATGAGCAGTTCTTC
TRBJ1-3 TRBV2 . . CASSVQGISGNTIYF TGTGCCAGCAGCGTACAGGGAATCTCTGGAAACACCATATATTTT
TRBJ2-1 TRBV24-1 . . CATSATQYNEQFF TGTGCCACCAGTGCAACTCAATACAATGAGCAGTTCTTC
TRBJ2-7 TRBV12-3/TRBV12-4 . . CASSPNYEQYF TGTGCCAGCAGTCCTAACTACGAGCAGTACTTC
TRBJ2-1 TRBV7-2 . . CASSFVYGGGEFEQFF TGTGCCAGCAGCTTTGTTTATGGAGGCGGGGAATTTGAGCAGTTCTTC
TRBJ2-6 TRBV6-5 . . CASTVGANVLTF TGTGCCAGCACTGTTGGGGCCAACGTCCTGACTTTC
TRBJ2-5 TRBV24-1 once TRBD2 CATSDTSGKNQETQYF TGTGCCACCAGTGATACTAGCGGGAAGAACCAAGAGACCCAGTACTTC
TRBJ2-7 TRBV3-1/TRBV3-2 . TRBD1 CASSSQGQYEQYF TGTGCCAGCAGCTCCCAGGGACAGTACGAGCAGTACTTC
TRBJ2-5 TRBV30 . TRBD2 CAWKNRGGRKTQYF TGTGCCTGGAAAAACCGGGGGGGGCGGAAGACCCAGTACTTC
TRBJ1-1 TRBV25-1 . . CASRDTTEPAFF TGTGCCAGCAGAGACACGACAGAGCCAGCTTTCTTT
TRBJ2-7 TRBV4-1 . . CASSQEEGGGAYEQYF TGCGCCAGCAGCCAAGAAGAGGGAGGGGGGGCCTACGAGCAGTACTTC
TRBJ2-5 TRBV5-1 . TRBD2 CASSLAMGRSGGSLGTQYF TGCGCCAGCAGCTTGGCCATGGGGCGTTCGGGGGGTTCTTTAGGGACCCAGTACTTC
TRBJ2-7 TRBV30 . TRBD1 CAWSRRQGYEQYF TGTGCCTGGAGTCGCAGACAGGGCTACGAGCAGTACTTC
TRBJ1-4 TRBV4-1 . . CASSQSTGGVEKLFF TGCGCCAGCAGCCAATCTACGGGAGGGGTTGAAAAACTGTTTTTT